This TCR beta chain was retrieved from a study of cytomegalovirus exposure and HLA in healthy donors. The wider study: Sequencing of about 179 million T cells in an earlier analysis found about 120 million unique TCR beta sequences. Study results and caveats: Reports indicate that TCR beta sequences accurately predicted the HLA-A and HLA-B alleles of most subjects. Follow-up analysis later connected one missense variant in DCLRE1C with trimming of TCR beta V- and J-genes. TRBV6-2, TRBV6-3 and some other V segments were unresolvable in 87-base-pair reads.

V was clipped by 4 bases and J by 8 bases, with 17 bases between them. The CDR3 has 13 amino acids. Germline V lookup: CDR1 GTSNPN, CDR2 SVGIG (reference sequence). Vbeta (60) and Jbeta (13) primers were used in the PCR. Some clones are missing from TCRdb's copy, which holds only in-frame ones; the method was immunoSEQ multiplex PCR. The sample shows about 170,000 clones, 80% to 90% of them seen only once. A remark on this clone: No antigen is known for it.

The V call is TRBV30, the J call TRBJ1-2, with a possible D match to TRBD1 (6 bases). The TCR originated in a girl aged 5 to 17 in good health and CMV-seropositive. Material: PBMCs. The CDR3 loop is CAWTENRVYGYTF. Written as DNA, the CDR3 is TGTGCCTGGACTGAAAACAGGGTATACGGCTACACCTTC.